Listed below are T cell receptor beta chains from one sample, sequenced in a study of T-cell memory formation after mild COVID-19. Each CDR3 protein is one row after TCRdb ran MiXCR on the 5' RACE reads. This table holds approximately 240,000 distinct CDR3 sequences, roughly 15% found once. Sequenced sample: PBMCs or a T cell subset sorted from them (not recorded which). All receptors derive from a man younger than 30 who had mild COVID-19 (a few samples of this study predate the infection). Cell type and time point are not known. CDR3s include the opening cysteine and the closing phenylalanine or tryptophan. A D gene is named only where the DNA matches it firmly. Clone size, where shown, is once, few, many, or a class for clones that have expanded.

V gene: TRBV18
clone size: few
J gene: TRBJ2-1
D gene: TRBD2
CDR3 protein: CASSPKAGVAGNEQFF
CDR3 DNA: TGTGCCAGCTCACCAAAGGCGGGGGTCGCAGGCAATGAGCAGTTCTTC

V gene: TRBV9
clone size: few
J gene: TRBJ2-2
D gene: -
CDR3 protein: CASRPGQGTEPGELFF
CDR3 DNA: TGTGCCAGCAGACCCGGCCAGGGAACGGAACCCGGGGAGCTGTTTTTT

V gene: TRBV15
clone size: -
J gene: TRBJ1-1
D gene: -
CDR3 protein: CATSRGISTEAFF
CDR3 DNA: TGTGCCACCAGCAGGGGAATCAGCACTGAAGCTTTCTTT

V gene: TRBV15
clone size: few
J gene: TRBJ1-1
D gene: -
CDR3 protein: CATSRSAGTEAFF
CDR3 DNA: TGTGCCACCAGCAGATCAGCGGGGACTGAAGCTTTCTTT

V gene: TRBV18
clone size: -
J gene: TRBJ2-4
D gene: -
CDR3 protein: CASSPRGASTKNIQYF
CDR3 DNA: TGTGCCAGCTCACCTAGGGGGGCTTCTACCAAAAACATTCAGTACTTC

V gene: TRBV27
clone size: -
J gene: TRBJ2-5
D gene: -
CDR3 protein: CASSLGGWRKKETQYF
CDR3 DNA: TGTGCCAGCAGTTTAGGCGGTTGGCGGAAGAAAGAGACCCAGTACTTC

V gene: TRBV7-9
clone size: many
J gene: TRBJ2-4
D gene: -
CDR3 protein: CASTPLSKNIQYF
CDR3 DNA: TGTGCCAGCACCCCTCTGTCCAAAAACATTCAGTACTTC

V gene: TRBV4-1
clone size: -
J gene: TRBJ1-2
D gene: -
CDR3 protein: CASSKEGQGRHGYTF
CDR3 DNA: TGCGCCAGCAGCAAAGAAGGGCAGGGTCGCCATGGCTACACCTTC

V gene: TRBV20-1
clone size: -
J gene: TRBJ2-5
D gene: TRBD2
CDR3 protein: CSARQSTSGGTQYF
CDR3 DNA: TGCAGTGCTAGGCAGTCGACTAGCGGGGGAACCCAGTACTTC

V gene: TRBV6-6
clone size: few
J gene: TRBJ2-7
D gene: TRBD1
CDR3 protein: CASTDIGTGLPYEQYF
CDR3 DNA: TGTGCCAGCACTGACATCGGGACAGGGCTACCCTACGAGCAGTACTTC

V gene: TRBV19
clone size: -
J gene: TRBJ1-2
D gene: TRBD1
CDR3 protein: CASKQGASRQGYTF
CDR3 DNA: TGTGCCAGTAAGCAGGGGGCGTCTCGACAGGGCTACACCTTC

V gene: TRBV11-2
clone size: -
J gene: TRBJ2-5
D gene: -
CDR3 protein: CASSRPRDGATQYF
CDR3 DNA: TGTGCCAGCAGCCGACCCCGAGACGGGGCGACCCAGTACTTC

V gene: TRBV2
clone size: few
J gene: TRBJ1-1
D gene: -
CDR3 protein: CASSDRREQAFF
CDR3 DNA: TGTGCCAGCAGTGATCGGAGGGAGCAAGCTTTCTTT

V gene: TRBV5-1
clone size: many
J gene: TRBJ2-5
D gene: -
CDR3 protein: CASSQSQEVRETQYF
CDR3 DNA: TGCGCCAGCAGCCAGTCCCAAGAGGTCCGGGAGACCCAGTACTTC

V gene: TRBV5-1
clone size: -
J gene: TRBJ2-5
D gene: -
CDR3 protein: CASSLERAQETQYF
CDR3 DNA: TGCGCCAGCAGCTTGGAACGCGCCCAAGAGACCCAGTACTTC

V gene: TRBV7-2
clone size: few
J gene: TRBJ2-1
D gene: -
CDR3 protein: CASSLAGGRYNEQFF
CDR3 DNA: TGTGCCAGCAGCTTAGCGGGGGGAAGGTACAATGAGCAGTTCTTC

V gene: TRBV7-6
clone size: -
J gene: TRBJ2-2
D gene: TRBD1
CDR3 protein: CASSRLEGGGVTDTGELFF
CDR3 DNA: TGTGCCAGCAGCCGCCTCGAAGGGGGCGGCGTTACGGACACCGGGGAGCTGTTTTTT

V gene: TRBV7-9
clone size: few
J gene: TRBJ1-1
D gene: TRBD1
CDR3 protein: CASSLARTGNTEAFF
CDR3 DNA: TGTGCCAGCAGCTTAGCGAGGACAGGGAACACTGAAGCTTTCTTT

V gene: TRBV4-1
clone size: -
J gene: TRBJ2-3
D gene: -
CDR3 protein: CASSQEPDSRRTDTQYF
CDR3 DNA: TGCGCCAGCAGCCAAGAGCCCGATTCTAGGCGGACAGATACGCAGTATTTT

V gene: TRBV18
clone size: few
J gene: TRBJ2-2
D gene: -
CDR3 protein: CASSPEEELFF
CDR3 DNA: TGTGCCAGCTCACCAGAGGAGGAGCTGTTTTTT

V gene: TRBV20-1
clone size: -
J gene: TRBJ1-2
D gene: -
CDR3 protein: CSASPETGGYGYTF
CDR3 DNA: TGCAGTGCTAGTCCCGAGACAGGCGGTTATGGCTACACCTTC

V gene: TRBV7-2
clone size: few
J gene: TRBJ2-2
D gene: -
CDR3 protein: CASSLAQGMAGELFF
CDR3 DNA: TGTGCCAGCAGCTTAGCCCAGGGGATGGCCGGGGAGCTGTTTTTT

V gene: TRBV10-3
clone size: -
J gene: TRBJ1-3
D gene: -
CDR3 protein: CAIRMTDGNTIYF
CDR3 DNA: TGTGCCATCAGAATGACAGATGGAAACACCATATATTTT

V gene: TRBV4-3
clone size: -
J gene: TRBJ2-3
D gene: -
CDR3 protein: CASSRIGGGGRTDTQYF
CDR3 DNA: TGCGCCAGCAGCCGGATCGGCGGCGGCGGCCGCACAGATACGCAGTATTTT

V gene: TRBV29-1
clone size: -
J gene: TRBJ2-1
D gene: -
CDR3 protein: CSVHRGIDNEQFF
CDR3 DNA: TGCAGCGTGCACCGGGGCATTGACAATGAGCAGTTCTTC

V gene: TRBV2
clone size: -
J gene: TRBJ2-4
D gene: TRBD1
CDR3 protein: CASSLTGVGLAKNIQYF
CDR3 DNA: TGTGCCAGCAGTCTTACAGGGGTGGGCCTAGCCAAAAACATTCAGTACTTC

V gene: TRBV20-1
clone size: -
J gene: TRBJ2-2
D gene: TRBD1
CDR3 protein: CSANRGEGTGELFF
CDR3 DNA: TGCAGTGCTAACAGGGGAGAGGGTACCGGGGAGCTGTTTTTT

V gene: TRBV2
clone size: once
J gene: TRBJ1-5
D gene: -
CDR3 protein: CASSEHNQPQHF
CDR3 DNA: TGTGCCAGCAGTGAACACAATCAGCCCCAGCATTTT

V gene: TRBV9
clone size: few
J gene: TRBJ2-3
D gene: TRBD1
CDR3 protein: CASSVIGTGAITDTQYF
CDR3 DNA: TGTGCCAGCAGCGTAATCGGGACAGGGGCCATCACAGATACGCAGTATTTT

V gene: TRBV5-1
clone size: many
J gene: TRBJ1-1
D gene: TRBD1
CDR3 protein: CASSPPRQGGTEAFF
CDR3 DNA: TGCGCCAGCAGCCCTCCGAGACAGGGAGGCACTGAAGCTTTCTTT

V gene: TRBV4-3
clone size: -
J gene: TRBJ2-5
D gene: TRBD2
CDR3 protein: CASSQDREVGPRGTQYF
CDR3 DNA: TGCGCCAGCAGCCAAGATCGGGAGGTGGGGCCCCGGGGGACCCAGTACTTC

V gene: TRBV20-1
clone size: -
J gene: TRBJ1-1
D gene: TRBD1
CDR3 protein: CSARTTTGGGTEAFF
CDR3 DNA: TGCAGTGCTAGGACAACTACAGGGGGCGGGACTGAAGCTTTCTTT

V gene: TRBV7-2
clone size: -
J gene: TRBJ2-3
D gene: -
CDR3 protein: CASSRDIWIDTQYF
CDR3 DNA: TGTGCCAGCAGCCGGGACATTTGGATAGATACGCAGTATTTT

V gene: TRBV7-9
clone size: many
J gene: TRBJ2-5
D gene: TRBD1
CDR3 protein: CASSPRTGETQYF
CDR3 DNA: TGTGCCAGCAGCCCTAGGACAGGAGAGACCCAGTACTTC

V gene: TRBV18
clone size: -
J gene: TRBJ2-1
D gene: TRBD2
CDR3 protein: CASSPPLAGDLGEQFF
CDR3 DNA: TGTGCCAGCTCACCACCGCTAGCGGGGGACCTCGGCGAGCAGTTCTTC

V gene: TRBV27
clone size: many
J gene: TRBJ2-2
D gene: -
CDR3 protein: CASSLNGQLTGELFF
CDR3 DNA: TGTGCCAGCAGTTTAAATGGACAGTTAACCGGGGAGCTGTTTTTT

V gene: TRBV18
clone size: -
J gene: TRBJ1-1
D gene: -
CDR3 protein: CASSPRLGPLVIFF
CDR3 DNA: TGTGCCAGCTCACCAAGATTGGGACCTCTCGTTATTTTCTTT

V gene: TRBV12-3/TRBV12-4
clone size: -
J gene: TRBJ1-5
D gene: -
CDR3 protein: CASSFADSNQPQHF
CDR3 DNA: TGTGCCAGCAGTTTCGCGGATAGCAATCAGCCCCAGCATTTT

V gene: TRBV6-1
clone size: -
J gene: TRBJ2-3
D gene: TRBD2
CDR3 protein: CASSVLPTSGGSGQYF
CDR3 DNA: TGTGCCAGCAGTGTTCTCCCGACTAGCGGGGGGTCGGGACAGTATTTT

V gene: TRBV7-2
clone size: -
J gene: TRBJ2-5
D gene: TRBD1
CDR3 protein: CASSKGTGIQETQYF
CDR3 DNA: TGTGCCAGCAGCAAGGGGACAGGGATACAAGAGACCCAGTACTTC

V gene: TRBV20-1
clone size: -
J gene: TRBJ2-7
D gene: -
CDR3 protein: CSARDRGISSYEQYF
CDR3 DNA: TGCAGTGCTAGAGATCGGGGGATTAGCTCCTACGAGCAGTACTTC

V gene: TRBV7-2
clone size: many
J gene: TRBJ2-3
D gene: TRBD2
CDR3 protein: CASSPTGTSGGPDTQYF
CDR3 DNA: TGTGCCAGCAGCCCGACCGGGACTAGCGGGGGCCCGGATACGCAGTATTTT

V gene: TRBV28
clone size: few
J gene: TRBJ2-6
D gene: TRBD1
CDR3 protein: CASHGTGLSGANVLTF
CDR3 DNA: TGTGCCAGCCACGGGACAGGACTTTCTGGGGCCAACGTCCTGACTTTC

V gene: TRBV27
clone size: -
J gene: TRBJ1-2
D gene: TRBD1
CDR3 protein: CASRGSDRGPYGYTF
CDR3 DNA: TGTGCCAGCAGGGGATCAGACAGGGGACCCTATGGCTACACCTTC

V gene: TRBV10-3
clone size: few
J gene: TRBJ2-1
D gene: -
CDR3 protein: CAISEFGGRGGNEQFF
CDR3 DNA: TGTGCCATCAGTGAGTTTGGTGGCAGGGGAGGAAATGAGCAGTTCTTC

V gene: TRBV6-1
clone size: few
J gene: TRBJ2-7
D gene: TRBD1
CDR3 protein: CASTKGQGSSYEQYF
CDR3 DNA: TGTGCCAGCACCAAGGGACAGGGGAGCTCCTACGAGCAGTACTTC

V gene: TRBV12-5
clone size: few
J gene: TRBJ1-1
D gene: TRBD1
CDR3 protein: CASGLVRTGGTEAFF
CDR3 DNA: TGTGCTAGTGGTTTGGTTCGGACAGGAGGGACTGAAGCTTTCTTT